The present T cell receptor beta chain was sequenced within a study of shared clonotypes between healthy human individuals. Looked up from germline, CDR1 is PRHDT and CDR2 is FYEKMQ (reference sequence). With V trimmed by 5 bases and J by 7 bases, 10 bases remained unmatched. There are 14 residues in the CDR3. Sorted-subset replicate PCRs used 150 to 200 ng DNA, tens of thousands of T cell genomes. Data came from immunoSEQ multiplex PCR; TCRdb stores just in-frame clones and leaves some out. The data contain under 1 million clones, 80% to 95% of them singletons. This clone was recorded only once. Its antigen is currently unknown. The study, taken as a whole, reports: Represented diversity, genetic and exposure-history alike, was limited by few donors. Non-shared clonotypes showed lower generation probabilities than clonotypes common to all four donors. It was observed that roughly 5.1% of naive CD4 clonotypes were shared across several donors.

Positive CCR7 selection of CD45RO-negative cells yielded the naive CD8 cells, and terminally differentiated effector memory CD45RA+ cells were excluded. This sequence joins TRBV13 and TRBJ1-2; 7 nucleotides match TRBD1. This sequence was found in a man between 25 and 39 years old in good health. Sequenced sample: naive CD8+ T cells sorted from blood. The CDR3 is CASSSPTGTAGYTF. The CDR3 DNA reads TGTGCCAGCAGCAGCCCGACAGGGACTGCTGGCTACACCTTC. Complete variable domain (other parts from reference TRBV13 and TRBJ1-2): AAGVIQSPRHLIKEKRETATLKCYPIPRHDTVYWYQQGPGQDPQFLISFYEKMQSDKGSIPDRFSAQQFSDYHSELNMSSLELGDSALYFCASSSPTGTAGYTFGSGTRLTVV.